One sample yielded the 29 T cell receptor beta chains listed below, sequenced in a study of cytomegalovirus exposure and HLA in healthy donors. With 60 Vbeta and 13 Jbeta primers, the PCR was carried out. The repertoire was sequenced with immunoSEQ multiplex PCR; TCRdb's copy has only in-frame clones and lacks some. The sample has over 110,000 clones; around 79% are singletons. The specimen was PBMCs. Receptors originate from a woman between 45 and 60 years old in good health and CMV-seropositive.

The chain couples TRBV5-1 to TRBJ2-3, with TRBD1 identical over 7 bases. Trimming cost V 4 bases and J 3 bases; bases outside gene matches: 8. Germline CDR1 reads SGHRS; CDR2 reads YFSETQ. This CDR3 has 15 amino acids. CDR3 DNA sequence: TGCGCCAGCAGCCCATACAGACAGGGTACAGATACGCAGTATTTT. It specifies CASSPYRQGTDTQYF.

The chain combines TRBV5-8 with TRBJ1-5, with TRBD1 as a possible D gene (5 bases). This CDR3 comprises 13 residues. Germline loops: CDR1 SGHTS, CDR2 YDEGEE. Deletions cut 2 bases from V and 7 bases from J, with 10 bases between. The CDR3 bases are TGTGCCAGCAGCTTAGGGGAGGAACAGCCCCAGCATTTT. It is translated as CASSLGEEQPQHF.

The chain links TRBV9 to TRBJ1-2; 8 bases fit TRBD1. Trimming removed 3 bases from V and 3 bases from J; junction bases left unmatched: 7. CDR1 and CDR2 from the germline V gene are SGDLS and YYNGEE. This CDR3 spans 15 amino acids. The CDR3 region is CASSGQRQGHYGYTF. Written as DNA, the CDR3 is TGTGCCAGCAGCGGCCAGAGACAGGGGCACTATGGCTACACCTTC.

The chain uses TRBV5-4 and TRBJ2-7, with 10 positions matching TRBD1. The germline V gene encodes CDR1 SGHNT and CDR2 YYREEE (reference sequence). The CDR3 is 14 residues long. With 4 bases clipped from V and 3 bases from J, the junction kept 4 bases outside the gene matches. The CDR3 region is CASSHGTGDYEQYF. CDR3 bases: TGTGCCAGCAGCCACGGGACAGGGGACTACGAGCAGTACTTC.

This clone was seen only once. The CDR3 bases are TGTGCCAGCAATTGGGGACTAGCGGGGGTTATGGGGGAGCTGTTTTTT. Translating it yields CASNWGLAGVMGELFF. The V and J genes are TRBV2 and TRBJ2-2; 14 bases are a match to TRBD2. This CDR3 region has 16 residues. V lost 7 bases and J lost 8; bases outside the gene matches: 9. Germline V lookup: CDR1 SNHLY, CDR2 FYNNEI.

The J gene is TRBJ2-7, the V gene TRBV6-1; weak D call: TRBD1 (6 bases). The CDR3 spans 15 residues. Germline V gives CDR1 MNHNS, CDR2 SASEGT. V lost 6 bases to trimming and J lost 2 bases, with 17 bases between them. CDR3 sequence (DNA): TGTGCCAGCAGGTGGAACTTCAGGGGTGCCTACGAGCAGTACTTC. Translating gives CASRWNFRGAYEQYF.

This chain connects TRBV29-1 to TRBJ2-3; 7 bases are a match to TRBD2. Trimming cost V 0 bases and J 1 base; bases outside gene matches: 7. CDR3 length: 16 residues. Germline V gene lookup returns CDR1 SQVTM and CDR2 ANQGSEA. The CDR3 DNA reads TGCAGCGTTGAAGAGATGCCAGCGGGGCGCACAGATACGCAGTATTTT. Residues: CSVEEMPAGRTDTQYF.

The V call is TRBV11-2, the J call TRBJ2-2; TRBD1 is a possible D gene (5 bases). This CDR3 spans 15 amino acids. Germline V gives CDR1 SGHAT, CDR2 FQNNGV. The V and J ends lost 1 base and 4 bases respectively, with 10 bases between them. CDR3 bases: TGTGCCAGCAGCTTAGTGGCACAGGTCACCGGGGAGCTGTTTTTT. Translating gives CASSLVAQVTGELFF. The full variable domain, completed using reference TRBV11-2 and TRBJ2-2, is EAGVAQSPRYKIIEKRQSVAFWCNPISGHATLYWYQQILGQGPKLLIQFQNNGVVDDSQLPKDRFSAERLKGVDSTLKIQPAKLEDSAVYLCASSLVAQVTGELFFGEGSRLTVL.

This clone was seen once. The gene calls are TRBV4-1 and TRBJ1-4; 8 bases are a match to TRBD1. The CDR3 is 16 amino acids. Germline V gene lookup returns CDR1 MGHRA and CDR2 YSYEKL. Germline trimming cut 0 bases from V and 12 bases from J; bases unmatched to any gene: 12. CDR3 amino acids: CASSQELRGLGEELFF. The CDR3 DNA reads TGCGCCAGCAGCCAAGAACTCAGGGGGCTGGGAGAAGAACTGTTTTTT.

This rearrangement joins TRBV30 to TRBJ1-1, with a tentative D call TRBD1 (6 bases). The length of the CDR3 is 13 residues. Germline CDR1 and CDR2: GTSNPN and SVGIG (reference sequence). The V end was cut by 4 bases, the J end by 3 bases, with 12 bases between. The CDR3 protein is CAWTGAIDTEAFF. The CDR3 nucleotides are TGTGCCTGGACAGGGGCCATCGACACTGAAGCTTTCTTT.

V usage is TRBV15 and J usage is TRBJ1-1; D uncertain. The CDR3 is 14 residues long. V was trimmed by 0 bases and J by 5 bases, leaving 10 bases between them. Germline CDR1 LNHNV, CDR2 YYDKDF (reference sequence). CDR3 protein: CATSRDTGRTEAFF. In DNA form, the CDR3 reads TGTGCCACCAGCAGAGACACGGGAAGAACTGAAGCTTTCTTT.

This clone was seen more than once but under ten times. CDR3 nucleotides: TGTGCCAGCAGTCAACGGGGGGATCAGCCCCAGCATTTT. Translating gives CASSQRGDQPQHF. V gene TRBV27 combines with J gene TRBJ1-5; D might be TRBD1 (5 bases). CDR1 and CDR2 from the germline V gene are MNHEY and SMNVEV (reference sequence). Deletions cut 5 bases from V and 5 bases from J, with 10 bases between. The CDR3 loop spans 13 amino acids.

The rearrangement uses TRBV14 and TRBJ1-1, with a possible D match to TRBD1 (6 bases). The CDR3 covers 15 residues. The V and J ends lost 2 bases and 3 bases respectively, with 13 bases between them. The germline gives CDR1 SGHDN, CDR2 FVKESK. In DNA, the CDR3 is TGTGCCAGCAGCCAATTGGGGGCCGGGGACACTGAAGCTTTCTTT. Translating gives CASSQLGAGDTEAFF.

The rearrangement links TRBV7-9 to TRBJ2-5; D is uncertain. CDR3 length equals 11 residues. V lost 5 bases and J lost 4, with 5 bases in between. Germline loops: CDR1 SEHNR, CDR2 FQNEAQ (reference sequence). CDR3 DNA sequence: TGTGCCAGCAGCGTCGGAGAGACCCAGTACTTC. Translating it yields CASSVGETQYF.

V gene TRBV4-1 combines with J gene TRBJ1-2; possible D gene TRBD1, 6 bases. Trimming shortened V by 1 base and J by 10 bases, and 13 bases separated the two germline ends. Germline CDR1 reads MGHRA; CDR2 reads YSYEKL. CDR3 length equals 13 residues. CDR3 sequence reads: CASSQALDRDYTF. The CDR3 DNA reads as TGCGCCAGCAGCCAAGCACTGGACAGAGACTACACCTTC.

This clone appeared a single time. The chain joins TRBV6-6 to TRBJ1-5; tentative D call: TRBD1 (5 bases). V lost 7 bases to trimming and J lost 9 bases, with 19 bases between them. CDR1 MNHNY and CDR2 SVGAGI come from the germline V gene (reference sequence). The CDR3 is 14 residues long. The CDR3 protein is CASTETGEFVPQHF. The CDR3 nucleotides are TGTGCCAGCACGGAGACGGGGGAGTTTGTGCCCCAGCATTTT.

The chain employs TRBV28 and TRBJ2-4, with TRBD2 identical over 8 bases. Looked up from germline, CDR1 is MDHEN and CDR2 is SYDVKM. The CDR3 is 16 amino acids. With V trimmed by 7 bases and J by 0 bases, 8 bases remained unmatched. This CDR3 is CASTEPGGLAKNIQYF. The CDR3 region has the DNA TGTGCCAGCACCGAACCGGGGGGGCTAGCCAAAAACATTCAGTACTTC.

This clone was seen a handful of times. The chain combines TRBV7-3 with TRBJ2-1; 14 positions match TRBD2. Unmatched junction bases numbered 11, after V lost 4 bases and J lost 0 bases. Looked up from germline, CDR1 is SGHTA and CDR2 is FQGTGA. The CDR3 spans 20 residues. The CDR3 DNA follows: TGTGCCAGCAGCTCCAGAGGGACTAGCGGGGGCCAAAGCTCCTACAATGAGCAGTTCTTC. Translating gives CASSSRGTSGGQSSYNEQFF.

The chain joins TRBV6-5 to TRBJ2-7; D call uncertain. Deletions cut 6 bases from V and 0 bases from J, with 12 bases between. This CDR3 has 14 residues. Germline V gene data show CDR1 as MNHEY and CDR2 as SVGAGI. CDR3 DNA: TGTGCCAGCAGCCCCGGTAGGAGCTCCTACGAGCAGTACTTC. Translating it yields CASSPGRSSYEQYF.

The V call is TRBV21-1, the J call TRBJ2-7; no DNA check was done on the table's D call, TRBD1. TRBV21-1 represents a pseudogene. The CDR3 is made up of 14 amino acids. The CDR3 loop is CASSTRDSFYEQYF. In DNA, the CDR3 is TGTGCCAGCAGCACCCGGGACAGCTTCTACGAGCAGTACTTC.

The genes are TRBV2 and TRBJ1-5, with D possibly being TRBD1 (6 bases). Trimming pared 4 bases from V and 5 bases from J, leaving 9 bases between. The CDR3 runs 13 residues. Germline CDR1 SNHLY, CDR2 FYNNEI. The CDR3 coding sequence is TGTGCCAGCAGTGGAGGGACACATCAGCCCCAGCATTTT. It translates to CASSGGTHQPQHF.

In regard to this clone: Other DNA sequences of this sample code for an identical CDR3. The DNA for the CDR3 is TGTGCCAGCAGACCTGGGCAGGGAGAGACCCAGTACTTC. The encoded protein is CASRPGQGETQYF. The V call is TRBV7-2, the J call TRBJ2-5; possible D gene TRBD1, 5 bases. V lost 6 bases to trimming and J lost 4 bases, with 12 bases between them. CDR1 and CDR2 (germline): SGHTA, FQGNSA. The length of the CDR3 is 13 residues.

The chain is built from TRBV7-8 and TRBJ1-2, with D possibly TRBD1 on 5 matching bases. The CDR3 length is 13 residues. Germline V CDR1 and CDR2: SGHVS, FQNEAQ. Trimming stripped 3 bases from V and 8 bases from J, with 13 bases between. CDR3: CASSFPSQGGYTF. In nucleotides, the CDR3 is TGTGCCAGCAGCTTTCCAAGCCAGGGCGGCTACACCTTC.

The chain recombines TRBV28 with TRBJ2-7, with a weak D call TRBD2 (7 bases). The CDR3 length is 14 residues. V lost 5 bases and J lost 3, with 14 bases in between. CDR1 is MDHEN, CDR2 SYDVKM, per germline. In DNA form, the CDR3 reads TGTGCCAGCAGTACTGGGGGGGGCGGCTACGAGCAGTACTTC. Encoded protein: CASSTGGGGYEQYF.

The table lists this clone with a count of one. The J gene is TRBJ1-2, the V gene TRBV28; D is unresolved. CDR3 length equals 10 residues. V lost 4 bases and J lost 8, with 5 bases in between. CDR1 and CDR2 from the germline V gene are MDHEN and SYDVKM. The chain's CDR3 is CASSSLGYTF. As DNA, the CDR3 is TGTGCCAGCAGTTCCTTGGGCTACACCTTC.

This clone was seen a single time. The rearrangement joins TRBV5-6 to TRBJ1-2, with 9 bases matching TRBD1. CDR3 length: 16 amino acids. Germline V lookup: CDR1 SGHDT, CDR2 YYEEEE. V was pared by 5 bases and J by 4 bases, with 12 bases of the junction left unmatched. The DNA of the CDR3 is TGTGCCAGCAGGCCCCTTCGGGACAGGGTTAGCTATGGCTACACCTTC. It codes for CASRPLRDRVSYGYTF.

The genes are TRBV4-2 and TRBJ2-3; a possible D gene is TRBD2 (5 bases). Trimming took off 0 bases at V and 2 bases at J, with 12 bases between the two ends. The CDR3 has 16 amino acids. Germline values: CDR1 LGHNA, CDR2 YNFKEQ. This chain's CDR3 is CASSQDGPGSTDTQYF. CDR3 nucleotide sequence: TGTGCCAGCAGCCAAGACGGGCCGGGATCCACAGATACGCAGTATTTT.

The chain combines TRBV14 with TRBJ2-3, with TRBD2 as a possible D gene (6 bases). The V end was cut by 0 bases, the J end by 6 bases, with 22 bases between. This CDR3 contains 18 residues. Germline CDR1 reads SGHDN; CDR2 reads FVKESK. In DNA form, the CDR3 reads TGTGCCAGCAGCCAAGATCGGACCCTAGCGAGCGGCAGGGATACGCAGTATTTT. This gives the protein CASSQDRTLASGRDTQYF. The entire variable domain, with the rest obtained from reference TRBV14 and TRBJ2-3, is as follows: EAGVTQFPSHSVIEKGQTVTLRCDPISGHDNLYWYRRVMGKEIKFLLHFVKESKQDESGMPNNRFLAERTGGTYSTLKVQPAELEDSGVYFCASSQDRTLASGRDTQYFGPGTRLTVL.

CDR3 loop: CASSDPRWRAYAYEQYF. The CDR3 nucleotides read TGTGCCAGCAGTGACCCAAGATGGAGGGCATATGCCTACGAGCAGTACTTC. J is TRBJ2-7 and V is TRBV6-4, with D perhaps matching TRBD2 (6 bases). The CDR3 extends over 17 amino acids. CDR1 MRHNA and CDR2 SNTAGT come from the germline V gene. Trimming removed 2 bases at V and 2 bases at J, with 19 bases between.